Each of the 12 T cell receptor beta chains below was sequenced from the same sample in a study of identifying expanded T cells in peripheral blood. The method was immunoSEQ multiplex PCR; TCRdb's version includes in-frame clones alone and lacks a portion of them. The table lists about 100,000 clones, 75% to 90% of them singletons. Sequenced material: blood. Receptor source: a person aged 18 to 75 in good health.

This clone was recorded only once. The chain employs TRBV18 and TRBJ2-7; 7 bases align to TRBD1. Per the germline V gene, CDR1 is KGHSH and CDR2 is LQKENI. The length of the CDR3 is 12 residues. Losses at the gene ends were 4 bases for V and 6 bases for J; bases not matched to a gene: 3. DNA for the CDR3: TGTGCCAGCTCACAGGGGGCGGGCGAGCAGTACTTC. This sequence encodes CASSQGAGEQYF.

The chain has TRBV9 and TRBJ1-3; 8 positions agree with TRBD1. This CDR3 contains 18 residues. Germline loops: CDR1 SGDLS, CDR2 YYNGEE. V shed 4 bases, J shed 0 bases, and the junction held 12 bases outside the gene matches. CDR3 sequence (DNA): TGTGCCAGCAGCCGGGGGACAGGAGATTTCTACTCTGGAAACACCATATATTTT. This gives the protein CASSRGTGDFYSGNTIYF.

The genes are TRBV29-1 and TRBJ2-2; 8 nucleotides align to TRBD1. The germline V gene has CDR1 SQVTM and CDR2 ANQGSEA. CDR3 length: 14 amino acids. The V and J ends lost 4 bases and 1 base, in that order; junction bases with no gene match: 2. CDR3 amino acids: CSVGTGLNTGELFF. The CDR3 DNA is TGCAGCGTTGGGACAGGGCTGAACACCGGGGAGCTGTTTTTT.

This clone is a singleton in its sample. CDR3 in DNA: TGCGCCAGCAGCGACCGGGACCCCAGTCAACCCCAGCATTTT. It specifies CASSDRDPSQPQHF. The genes are TRBV4-1 and TRBJ1-5, with a possible D match to TRBD1 (5 bases). The germline V gene encodes CDR1 MGHRA and CDR2 YSYEKL. The CDR3 length is 14 residues. The V gene lost 5 bases and the J gene lost 10 bases, with 18 bases spanning the gap.

V and J are TRBV27 and TRBJ1-1; 7 bases match TRBD1. Trimming took 5 bases from V and 4 from J; bases not matched to a gene: 10. This CDR3 has 15 amino acids. CDR1 MNHEY and CDR2 SMNVEV come from the germline V gene (reference sequence). CDR3 region: CASSPRQGWATEAFF. DNA of the CDR3: TGTGCCAGCAGTCCACGACAGGGATGGGCCACTGAAGCTTTCTTT.

V and J are TRBV7-8 and TRBJ1-1; D remains ambiguous. Germline loops: CDR1 SGHVS, CDR2 FQNEAQ. CDR3 length: 14 residues. Trimming cost V 5 bases and J 5 bases, with 15 bases left between them. Here the CDR3 DNA reads TGTGCCAGCAGCCCCACCCCCCGACCAACTGAAGCTTTCTTT. Translating gives CASSPTPRPTEAFF.

This rearrangement joins TRBV27 to TRBJ2-2, with D perhaps matching TRBD1 (5 bases). The germline gives CDR1 MNHEY, CDR2 SMNVEV (reference sequence). This CDR3 spans 14 amino acids. Between the trimmed V and J ends, which lost 2 bases and 4 bases, there was a span of 8 bases. The CDR3 DNA follows: TGTGCCAGCAGTTTAGGCAGGGCCACCGGGGAGCTGTTTTTT. Encoded protein: CASSLGRATGELFF.

The chain employs TRBV25-1 and TRBJ1-1; TRBD1 matches 9 bases. This CDR3 contains 13 residues. The germline V gene has CDR1 MGHDK and CDR2 SYGVNS. Unmatched junction bases numbered 4, after V lost 6 bases and J lost 5 bases. This chain's CDR3 is CASRGQGKTEAFF. The CDR3 DNA reads as TGTGCCAGCAGGGGACAGGGAAAAACTGAAGCTTTCTTT.

The J gene is TRBJ1-1, the V gene TRBV5-1; no definite D call. Germline CDR1 and CDR2: SGHRS and YFSETQ. Trimming removed 5 bases from V and 7 bases from J, with 18 bases in between. The CDR3 has 14 amino acids. The CDR3 spells CASRTTVPQGEAFF. CDR3 sequence (DNA): TGCGCCAGCAGAACGACGGTACCGCAAGGTGAAGCTTTCTTT.

The chain recombines TRBV2 with TRBJ1-4, with no clear D. The CDR3 spans 14 residues. Trimming removed 6 bases from V and 5 bases from J, with 13 bases in between. Germline CDR1 SNHLY, CDR2 FYNNEI. The CDR3 protein is CASSPGLRNEKLFF. The CDR3 coding sequence is TGTGCCAGCAGCCCCGGGTTGAGAAATGAAAAACTGTTTTTT.

V and J are TRBV19 and TRBJ1-2, with TRBD1 matching over 11 bases. Losses at the gene ends were 8 bases for V and 5 bases for J; bases not matched to a gene: 7. Germline assignment: CDR1 LNHDA and CDR2 SQIVND (reference sequence). The CDR3 extends over 14 amino acids. The DNA of the CDR3 is TGTGCCAGTGGGACAGGGGGGCCACTTTATGGCTACACCTTC. This sequence encodes CASGTGGPLYGYTF.

The rearrangement links TRBV7-2 to TRBJ2-4; 12 bases fit TRBD2. CDR3 length: 16 amino acids. Germline V gene sequence: CDR1 SGHTA, CDR2 FQGNSA. The junction had 5 bases not matched to a gene; V was cut back by 1 base and J by 7 bases. The CDR3 DNA reads as TGTGCCAGCAGCTTAGTAGCTAGCGGGGGGGTTAACATTCAGTACTTC. It yields the protein CASSLVASGGVNIQYF.